The TCR beta chain described here comes from a study of T cells after posttransplantation cyclophosphamide. Study-level results: Recipient CMV seropositivity and CMV reactivation strongly tracked TRB clonality. Donor CD8+ memory clones often dominated recipient blood repertoires at later times. Blood and skin or GI T cell repertoires showed limited TRB overlap.

The V gene's germline CDR1 is SNHLY and CDR2 FYNNEI. The CDR3 runs to 12 residues. V lost 6 bases to trimming and J lost 6 bases; unmatched junction nucleotides: 5. Cyclophosphamide on days +3 and +4 followed busulfan-fludarabine conditioning and a marrow graft. Profiled with immunoSEQ multiplex PCR; TCRdb holds only in-frame clones, not every one. The sample has fewer than 25,000 clones, 85% to 90% seen once; the top ten hold 12%. About this clone: Its target is unknown.

The clonotype comes from a female patient aged 30 to 40 who received an allogeneic stem cell transplant from an unrelated donor, was CMV-positive, and had no GVHD. Some T cells may originate from the graft donor. The sequenced sample was PBMCs, obtained after allogeneic stem cell transplant with posttransplant cyclophosphamide. The chain is built from TRBV2 and TRBJ2-7; 7 bases agree with TRBD1. Written as DNA, the CDR3 is TGTGCCAGCAGGGGGGACAGCGGCGAGCAGTACTTC. Translation: CASRGDSGEQYF.